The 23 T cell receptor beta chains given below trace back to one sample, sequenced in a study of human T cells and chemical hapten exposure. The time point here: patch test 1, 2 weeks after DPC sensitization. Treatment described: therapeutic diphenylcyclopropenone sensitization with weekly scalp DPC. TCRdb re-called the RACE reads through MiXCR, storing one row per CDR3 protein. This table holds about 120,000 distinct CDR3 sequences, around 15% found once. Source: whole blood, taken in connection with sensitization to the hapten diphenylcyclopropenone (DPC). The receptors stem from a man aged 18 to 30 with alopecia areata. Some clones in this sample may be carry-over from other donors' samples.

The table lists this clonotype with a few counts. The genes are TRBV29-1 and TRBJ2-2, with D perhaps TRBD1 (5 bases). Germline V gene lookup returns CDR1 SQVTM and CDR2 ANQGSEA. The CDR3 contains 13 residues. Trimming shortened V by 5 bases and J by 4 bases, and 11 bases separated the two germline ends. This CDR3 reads CSVPQGGTGELFF. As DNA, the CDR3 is TGCAGCGTTCCCCAGGGTGGCACCGGGGAGCTGTTTTTT.

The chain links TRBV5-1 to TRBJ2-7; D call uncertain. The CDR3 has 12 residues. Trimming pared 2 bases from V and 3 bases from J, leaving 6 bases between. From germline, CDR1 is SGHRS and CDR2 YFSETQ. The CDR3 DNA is TGCGCCAGCAGCTTCCCCGACTACGAGCAGTACGTC. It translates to CASSFPDYEQYV.

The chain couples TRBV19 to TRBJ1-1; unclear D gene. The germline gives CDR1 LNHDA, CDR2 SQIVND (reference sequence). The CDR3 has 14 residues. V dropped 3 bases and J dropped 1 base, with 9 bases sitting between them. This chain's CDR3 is CASSMSRKNTEAFF. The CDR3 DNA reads TGTGCCAGTAGTATGTCTCGGAAGAACACTGAAGCTTTCTTT.

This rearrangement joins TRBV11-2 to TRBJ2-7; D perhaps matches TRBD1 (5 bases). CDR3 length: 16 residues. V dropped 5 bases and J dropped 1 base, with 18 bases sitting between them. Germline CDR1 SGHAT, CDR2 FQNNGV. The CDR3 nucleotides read TGTGCCAGCAGCCCCATACTCAGGGCAGGTTCCTACGAGCAGTACTTC. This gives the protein CASSPILRAGSYEQYF.

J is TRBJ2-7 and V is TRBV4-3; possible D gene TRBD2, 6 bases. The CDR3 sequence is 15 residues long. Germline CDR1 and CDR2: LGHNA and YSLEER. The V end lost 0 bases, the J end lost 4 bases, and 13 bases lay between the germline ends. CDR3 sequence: CASSQDRGMVYEQYF. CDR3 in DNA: TGCGCCAGCAGCCAAGATCGGGGGATGGTATACGAGCAGTACTTC.

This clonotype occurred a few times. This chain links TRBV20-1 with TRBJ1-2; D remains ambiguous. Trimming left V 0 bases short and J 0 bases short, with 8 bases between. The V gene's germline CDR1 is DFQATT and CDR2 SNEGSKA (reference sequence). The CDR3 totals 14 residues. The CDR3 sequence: CSARDSQTNYGYTF. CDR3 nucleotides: TGCAGTGCTAGAGATTCCCAGACTAACTATGGCTACACCTTC.

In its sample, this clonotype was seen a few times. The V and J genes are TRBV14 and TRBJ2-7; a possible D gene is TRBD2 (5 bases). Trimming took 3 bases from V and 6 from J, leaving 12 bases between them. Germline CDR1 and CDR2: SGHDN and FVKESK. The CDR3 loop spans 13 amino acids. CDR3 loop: CASSQDLASEQYV. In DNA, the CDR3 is TGTGCCAGCAGCCAGGACCTAGCTAGCGAGCAGTACGTC.

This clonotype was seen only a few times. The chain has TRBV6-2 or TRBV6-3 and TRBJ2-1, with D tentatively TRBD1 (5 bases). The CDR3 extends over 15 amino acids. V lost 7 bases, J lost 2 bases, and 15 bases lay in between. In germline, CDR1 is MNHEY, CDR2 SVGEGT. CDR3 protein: CASTQGLLTYNEQFF. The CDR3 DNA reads TGTGCCAGCACTCAGGGTCTCCTGACCTACAATGAGCAGTTCTTC.

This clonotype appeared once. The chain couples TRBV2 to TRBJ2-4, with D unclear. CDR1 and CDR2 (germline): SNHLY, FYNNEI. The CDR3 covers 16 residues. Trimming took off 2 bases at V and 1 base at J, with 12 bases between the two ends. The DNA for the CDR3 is TGTGCCAGCAGTGAAATAGTCACCTCGGCCAAAAACATTCAGTACTTC. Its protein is CASSEIVTSAKNIQYF.

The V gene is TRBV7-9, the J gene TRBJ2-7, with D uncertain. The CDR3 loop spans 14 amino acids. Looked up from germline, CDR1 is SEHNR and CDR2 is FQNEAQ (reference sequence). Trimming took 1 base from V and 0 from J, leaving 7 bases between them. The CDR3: CASSLEASSYEQYF. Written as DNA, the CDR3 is TGTGCCAGCAGCTTAGAGGCCAGCTCCTACGAGCAGTACTTC.

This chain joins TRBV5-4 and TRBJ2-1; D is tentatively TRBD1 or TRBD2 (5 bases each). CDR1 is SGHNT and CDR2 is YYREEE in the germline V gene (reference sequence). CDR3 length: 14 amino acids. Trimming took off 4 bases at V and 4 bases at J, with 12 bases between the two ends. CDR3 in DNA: TGTGCCAGCAGCGTCGGGGCCGATTACAATGAGCAGTTCTTC. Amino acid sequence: CASSVGADYNEQFF.

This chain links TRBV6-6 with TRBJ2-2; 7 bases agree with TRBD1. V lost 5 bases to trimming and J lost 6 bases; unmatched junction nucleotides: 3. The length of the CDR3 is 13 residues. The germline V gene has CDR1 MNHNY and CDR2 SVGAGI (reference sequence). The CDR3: CASSTGQAGELFF. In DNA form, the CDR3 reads TGTGCCAGCAGTACCGGACAGGCCGGGGAGCTGTTTTTT.

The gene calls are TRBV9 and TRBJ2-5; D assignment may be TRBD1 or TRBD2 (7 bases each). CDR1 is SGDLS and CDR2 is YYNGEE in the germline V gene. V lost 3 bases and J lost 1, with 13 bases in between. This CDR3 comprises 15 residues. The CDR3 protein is CASSGEGQSQETQYF. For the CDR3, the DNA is TGTGCCAGCAGCGGGGAGGGACAGAGCCAAGAGACCCAGTACTTC. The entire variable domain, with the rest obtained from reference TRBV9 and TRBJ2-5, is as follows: DSGVTQTPKHLITATGQRVTLRCSPRSGDLSVYWYQQSLDQGLQFLIQYYNGEERAKGNILERFSAQQFPDLHSELNLSSLELGDSALYFCASSGEGQSQETQYFGPGTRLLVL.

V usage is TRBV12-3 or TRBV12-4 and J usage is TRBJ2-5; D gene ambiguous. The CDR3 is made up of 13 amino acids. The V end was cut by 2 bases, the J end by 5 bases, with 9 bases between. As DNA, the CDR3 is TGTGCCAGCAGTTTACAGCAACTCGAGACCCAGTACTTC. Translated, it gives CASSLQQLETQYF.

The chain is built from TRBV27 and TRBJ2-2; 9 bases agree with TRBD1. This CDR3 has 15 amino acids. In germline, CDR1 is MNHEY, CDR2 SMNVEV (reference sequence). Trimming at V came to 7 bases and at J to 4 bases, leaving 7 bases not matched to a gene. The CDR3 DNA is TGTGCCAGCACCCAGCAGGACAGGGGCACCGGGGAGCTGTTTTTT. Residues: CASTQQDRGTGELFF.

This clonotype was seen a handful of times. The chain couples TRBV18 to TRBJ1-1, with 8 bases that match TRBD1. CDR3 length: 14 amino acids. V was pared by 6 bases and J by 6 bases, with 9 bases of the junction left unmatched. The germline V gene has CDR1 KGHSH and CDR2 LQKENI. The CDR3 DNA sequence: TGTGCCAGCTCGGCTGGACAGGGTCTCTCTGAAGCTTTCTTT. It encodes CASSAGQGLSEAFF.

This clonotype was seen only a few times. CDR3 protein: CATSRDRGEQYF. In DNA form, the CDR3 reads TGTGCCACCAGCAGGGACAGGGGCGAGCAGTACTTC. V and J are TRBV15 and TRBJ2-7; 9 bases line up with TRBD1. V lost 3 bases and J lost 6; bases outside the gene matches: 0. Germline V gene data show CDR1 as LNHNV and CDR2 as YYDKDF (reference sequence). This CDR3 is built from 12 residues.

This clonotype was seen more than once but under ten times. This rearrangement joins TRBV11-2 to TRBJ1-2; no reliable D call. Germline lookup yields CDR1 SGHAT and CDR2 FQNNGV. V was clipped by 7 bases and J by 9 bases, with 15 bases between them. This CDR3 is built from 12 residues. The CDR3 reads CASTIDGRSYTF. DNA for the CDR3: TGTGCCAGCACTATCGATGGGAGAAGCTACACCTTC. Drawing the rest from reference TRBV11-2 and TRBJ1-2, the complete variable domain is EAGVAQSPRYKIIEKRQSVAFWCNPISGHATLYWYQQILGQGPKLLIQFQNNGVVDDSQLPKDRFSAERLKGVDSTLKIQPAKLEDSAVYLCASTIDGRSYTFGSGTRLTVV.

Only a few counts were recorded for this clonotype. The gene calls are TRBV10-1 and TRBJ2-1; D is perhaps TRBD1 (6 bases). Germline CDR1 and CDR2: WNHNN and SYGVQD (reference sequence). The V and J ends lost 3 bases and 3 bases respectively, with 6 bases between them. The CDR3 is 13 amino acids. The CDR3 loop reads CASSEGGYNEQFF. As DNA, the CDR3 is TGCGCCAGCAGTGAAGGGGGCTACAATGAGCAGTTCTTC.

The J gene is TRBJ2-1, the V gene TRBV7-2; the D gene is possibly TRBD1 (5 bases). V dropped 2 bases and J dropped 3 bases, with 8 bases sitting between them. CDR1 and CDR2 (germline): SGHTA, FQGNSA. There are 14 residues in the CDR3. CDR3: CASSLFGHYNEQFF. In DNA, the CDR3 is TGTGCCAGCAGCTTATTCGGACACTACAATGAGCAGTTCTTC.

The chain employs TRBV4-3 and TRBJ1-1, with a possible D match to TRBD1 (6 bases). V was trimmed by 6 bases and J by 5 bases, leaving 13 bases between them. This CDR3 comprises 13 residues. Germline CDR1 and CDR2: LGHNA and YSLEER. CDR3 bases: TGCGCCAGCAGTACAGGGTCGGGAACTGAAGCTTTCTTT. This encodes CASSTGSGTEAFF.

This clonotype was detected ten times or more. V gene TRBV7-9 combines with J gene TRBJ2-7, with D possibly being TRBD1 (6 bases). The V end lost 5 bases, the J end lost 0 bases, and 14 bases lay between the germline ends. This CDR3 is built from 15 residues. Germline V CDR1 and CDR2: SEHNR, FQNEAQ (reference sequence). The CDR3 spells CASSQQGHSSYEQYF. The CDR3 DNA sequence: TGTGCCAGCAGCCAACAGGGTCACAGCTCCTACGAGCAGTACTTC.

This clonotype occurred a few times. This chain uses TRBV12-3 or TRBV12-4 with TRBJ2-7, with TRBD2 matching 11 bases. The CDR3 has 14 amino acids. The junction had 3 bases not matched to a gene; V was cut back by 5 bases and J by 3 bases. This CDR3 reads CASSAGLAGYEQYV. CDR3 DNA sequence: TGTGCCAGCAGTGCCGGACTAGCGGGCTACGAGCAGTACGTC.